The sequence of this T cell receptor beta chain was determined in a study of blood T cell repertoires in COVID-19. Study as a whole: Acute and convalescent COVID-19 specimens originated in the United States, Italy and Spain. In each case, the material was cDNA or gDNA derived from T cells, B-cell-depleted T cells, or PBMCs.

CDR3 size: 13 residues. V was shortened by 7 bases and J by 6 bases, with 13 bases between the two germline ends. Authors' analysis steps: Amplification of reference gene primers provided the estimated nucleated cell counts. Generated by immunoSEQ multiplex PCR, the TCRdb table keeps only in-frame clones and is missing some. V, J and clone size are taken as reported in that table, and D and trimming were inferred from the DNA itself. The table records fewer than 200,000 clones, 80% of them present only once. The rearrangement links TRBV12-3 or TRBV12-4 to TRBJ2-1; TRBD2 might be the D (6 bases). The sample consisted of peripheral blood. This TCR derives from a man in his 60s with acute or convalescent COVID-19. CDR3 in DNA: TGTGCCAGCATCGACGAGCGGGTCAATGAGCAGTTCTTC. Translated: CASIDERVNEQFF.